This T cell receptor (beta chain) appears in the sequencing data of a study of response to subunit inactivated influenza vaccine. TCRdb reprocessed the RT-PCR reads with MiXCR, giving one entry per CDR3 protein. The table includes 450,000 to 600,000 distinct CDR3 sequences, around 7.9% detected once. The CDR3 runs 18 residues. V lost 4 bases, J lost 0 bases, and 22 bases lay in between. Per the germline V gene, CDR1 is DFQATT and CDR2 is SNEGSKA (reference sequence). Sequencing was performed on PBMCs from blood, taken around 25 months after vaccination. The sequence was obtained from a man aged 50 to 75 who received an inactivated influenza vaccine. J is TRBJ2-4 and V is TRBV20-1; unclear D gene. Here the CDR3 reads CSAKNWDSLFLAKNIQYF. The DNA of the CDR3 is TGCAGTGCTAAGAACTGGGATTCGTTATTTCTAGCCAAAAACATTCAGTACTTC.